A single sample gave rise to the 2 T cell receptor beta chains below, sequenced in a study of T-cell memory formation after mild COVID-19. TCRdb passed the 5' RACE reads through MiXCR, listing each CDR3 protein once. Of approximately 440,000 distinct CDR3 sequences listed, roughly 20% are singletons. The sequencing input was PBMCs or a T cell subset sorted from them (not recorded which). The receptors shown here come from an adult woman who had mild COVID-19 (a few samples of this study predate the infection). Cell type and time point are not known.

This clonotype was counted a few times. The V gene is TRBV7-2, the J gene TRBJ2-1, with TRBD2 identical over 9 bases. The germline V gene has CDR1 SGHTA and CDR2 FQGNSA. The CDR3 has 16 residues. V dropped 1 base and J dropped 7; count of bases not matched to a gene: 8. The DNA for the CDR3 is TGTGCCAGCAGCTTAGGAGGCGGCGGGAGGGCGAATGAGCAGTTCTTC. Protein: CASSLGGGGRANEQFF.

The chain is built from TRBV28 and TRBJ1-6; 7 bases line up with TRBD1. V shed 6 bases and J 6 bases; nucleotides not matched to a gene: 8. CDR3 size: 15 residues. Germline CDR1 and CDR2: MDHEN and SYDVKM. Here the CDR3 reads CASSLGDRGNSPLHF. The CDR3 coding sequence is TGTGCCAGCAGCCTGGGGGACAGAGGTAATTCACCCCTCCACTTT. Complete variable domain (other parts from reference TRBV28 and TRBJ1-6): DVKVTQSSRYLVKRTGEKVFLECVQDMDHENMFWYRQDPGLGLRLIYFSYDVKMKEKGDIPEGYSVSREKKERFSLILESASTNQTSMYLCASSLGDRGNSPLHFGNGTRLTVT.